Listed below are T cell receptor beta chains from one sample, sequenced in a study of immune evolution from preneoplasia to lung adenocarcinoma. Assay used: immunoSEQ multiplex PCR; TCRdb lists only in-frame clones, some missing. The table records around 6,100 clones, 77% of them present only once. Sequencing used FFPE lung adenocarcinoma in situ tissue. These receptors originate from a person aged 55-80 years with lung adenocarcinoma. CDR3s include the opening cysteine and the closing phenylalanine or tryptophan.

V: TRBV7-5
CDR3: CARSLNRPGSSGEQYF

V: TRBV2
CDR3: CASSEALSGNGYTF

V: TRBV6-5
CDR3: CASSYSRQNLWHTIYF

V: TRBV25-1
CDR3: CASSEYRSHYYF

V: TRBV6-5
CDR3: CAPDTQYF

V: TRBV28
CDR3: CASSTLGAGTINNEQFF

V: TRBV4-2
CDR3: CASSLDTDTQYF

V: TRBV2
CDR3: CASTDGTDNEKLFF

V: TRBV5-1
CDR3: CASSSGTLYETQYF

V: TRBV27
CDR3: CASSLQGSITDTQYF